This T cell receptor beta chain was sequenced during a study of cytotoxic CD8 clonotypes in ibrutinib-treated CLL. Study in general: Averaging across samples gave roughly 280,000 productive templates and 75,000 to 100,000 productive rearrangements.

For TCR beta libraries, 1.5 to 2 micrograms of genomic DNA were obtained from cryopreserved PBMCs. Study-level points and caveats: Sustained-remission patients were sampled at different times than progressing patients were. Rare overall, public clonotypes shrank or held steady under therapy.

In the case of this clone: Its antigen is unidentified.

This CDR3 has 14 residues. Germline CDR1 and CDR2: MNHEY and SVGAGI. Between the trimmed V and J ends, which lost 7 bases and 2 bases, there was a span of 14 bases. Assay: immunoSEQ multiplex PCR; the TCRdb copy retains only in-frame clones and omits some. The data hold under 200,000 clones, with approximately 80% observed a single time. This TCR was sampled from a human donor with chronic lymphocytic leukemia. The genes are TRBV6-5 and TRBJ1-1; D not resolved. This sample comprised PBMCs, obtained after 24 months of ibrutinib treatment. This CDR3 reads CASKLPAPNTEAFF. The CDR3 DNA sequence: TGTGCCAGCAAATTACCGGCACCAAACACTGAAGCTTTCTTT.